This entry concerns a single TCR beta chain. Its antigen remains unidentified. Both 60 Vbeta primers and 13 Jbeta primers went into the PCR. The table came from immunoSEQ multiplex PCR; TCRdb's copy has only in-frame clones and leaves some out. Of roughly 100,000 clones listed, 73% were seen once; the top ten hold approximately 3.5%. This sample is part of a study of cytomegalovirus exposure and HLA in healthy donors. Germline CDR1 reads SGHTA; CDR2 reads FQGNSA. The CDR3 extends over 14 amino acids. The V and J ends lost 8 bases and 4 bases, in that order; junction bases with no gene match: 9. Study results and caveats: Exclusion applied to some V segments, including TRBV6-2 and TRBV6-3, as they were indistinguishable.

The gene calls are TRBV7-2 and TRBJ2-5, with 8 bases that match TRBD2. The clonotype comes from a man aged 35 to 55 in good health and CMV-seronegative. Sequencing input: PBMCs. The chain's CDR3 is CASGPGGALETQYF. CDR3 in DNA: TGTGCCAGCGGTCCGGGGGGGGCCTTAGAGACCCAGTACTTC.